This T cell receptor (beta chain) was identified in a study of T cell repertoires in cytomegalovirus infection. Study-wide context: CMV epitopes that were recently identified and HLA-C-restricted were used alongside well-studied HLA-B-restricted ones. Indicated by public TCR beta signatures were CMV infection and matching HLA type. Study findings and constraints: Cumulative public TCR beta family frequency identified CMV carriers with the relevant HLA. In two of eight donors, the top clonotype was HLA-C-restricted CMV-specific.

V was pared by 5 bases and J by 10 bases, with 12 bases between. Germline CDR1 is SEHNR and CDR2 is FQNEAQ (reference sequence). This CDR3 contains 13 residues. TCRdb reanalysed the reads using MiXCR and keeps one entry per CDR3 protein. The data show under 850,000 distinct CDR3 sequences, around a third seen once. Concerning this clonotype: Its antigen is undetermined.

The chain joins TRBV7-9 to TRBJ1-6; D is unresolved. The source is a human donor in good health (CMV status not recorded). Some clones in this sample may be carry-over from other donors' samples. Sequenced here: cultured PBMCs, sampled from culture after CMV antigen stimulation. DNA for the CDR3: TGTGCCAGCAGCCCAATCAGTGGCTCACCCCTCCACTTT. Translating it yields CASSPISGSPLHF.